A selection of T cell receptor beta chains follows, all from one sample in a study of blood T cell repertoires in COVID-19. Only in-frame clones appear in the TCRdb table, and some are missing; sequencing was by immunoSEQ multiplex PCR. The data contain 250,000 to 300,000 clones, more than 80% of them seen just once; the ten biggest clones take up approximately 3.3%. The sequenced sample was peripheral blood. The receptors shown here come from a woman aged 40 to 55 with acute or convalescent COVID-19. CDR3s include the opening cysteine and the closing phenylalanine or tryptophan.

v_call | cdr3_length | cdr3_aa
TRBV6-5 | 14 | CASNPTPKNTEAFF
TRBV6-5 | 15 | CASSYEGGGTDTQYF
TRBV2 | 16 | CASSEPSGQGNEKLFF
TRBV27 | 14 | CASSSDRLGNTIYF
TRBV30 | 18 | CAWSRRHGGPHSNQPQHF
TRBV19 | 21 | CASSIDPVRGSWSSYNSPLHF
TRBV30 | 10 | CAWSAGGYTF
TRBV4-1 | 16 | CASSQDSSGRYNEQFF
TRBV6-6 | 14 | CASGQGHGITEAFF
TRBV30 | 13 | CAWTTTGGTEAFF
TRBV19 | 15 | CASSPNRGGNTEAFF
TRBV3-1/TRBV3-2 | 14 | CASSTRRGDETQYF
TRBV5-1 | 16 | CASSLGGGQGVTEAFF
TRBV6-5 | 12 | CASGSANYGYTF
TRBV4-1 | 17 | CASSSIGEGHIYNEQFF
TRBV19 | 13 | CASSKPRTEEAFF
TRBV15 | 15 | CATSPTGNSNQPQHF
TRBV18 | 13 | CASSLPGGLEQFF
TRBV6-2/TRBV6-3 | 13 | CASSLAGVGELFF
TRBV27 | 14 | CASSWARGYSPLHF
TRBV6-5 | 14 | CASKPGTAQWGYTF
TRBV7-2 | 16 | CASSLNTGEIYNEQFF
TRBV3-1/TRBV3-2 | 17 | CASSQELAGVTQETQYF
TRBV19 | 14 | CASRGQGVNTEAFF
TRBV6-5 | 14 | CASRTAWGTDTQYF
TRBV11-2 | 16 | CASSLAGQGAITEAFF
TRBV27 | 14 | CASSLGGINQPQHF
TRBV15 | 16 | CATSRYGGRPQDTQYF
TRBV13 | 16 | CASSLSQGRSNQPQHF
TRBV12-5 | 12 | CASGPPDRPQHF
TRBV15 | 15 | CATSRDRGLNTEAFF
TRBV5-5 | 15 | CASSPGQGVRNEQFF
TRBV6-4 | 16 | CASSEGQGAGTGELFF
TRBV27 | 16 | CASSSGQGPTNEKLFF
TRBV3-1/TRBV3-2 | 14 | CASRPSGGAYEQFF
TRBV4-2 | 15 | CASSQPRGKNQPQHF
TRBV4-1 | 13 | CASSPPGDEKLFF
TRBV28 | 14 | CATQKGGPTGELFF
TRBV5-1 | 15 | CASRYLAGTDNEQFF
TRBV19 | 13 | CASRLAGAEKLFF
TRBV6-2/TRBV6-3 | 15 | CASSLTGLGTGELFF
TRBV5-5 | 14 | CASSLGTGNTEAFF
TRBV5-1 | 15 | CASSLTSGGAYGYTF
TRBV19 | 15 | CASSIGGAVGREQFF
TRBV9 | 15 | CASSERSTIGTEAFF
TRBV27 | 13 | CASSFSPRNEQFF
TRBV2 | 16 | CASSLDEGSGTDTQYF
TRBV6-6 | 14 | CASRHQGAGEKLFF
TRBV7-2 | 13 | CASSFPLNYGYTF
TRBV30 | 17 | CAWSLGTSGGGYDEQFF
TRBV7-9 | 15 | CASSPTGGAGYGYTF
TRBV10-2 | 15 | CASTVSGTGASPLHF
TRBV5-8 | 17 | CASSYIQGVSNTGELFF
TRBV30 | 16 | CAWNRGQGQYSYGYTF
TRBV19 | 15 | CASSYAGYMNTEAFF
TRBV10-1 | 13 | CASSAVQWETQYF
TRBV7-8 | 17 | CASSLAARQGSYNEQFF
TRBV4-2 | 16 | CASSQVQFQGKSEAFF
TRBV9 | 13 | CASSDSSGNTIYF
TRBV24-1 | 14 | CATSEATGDSPLHF